This T cell receptor beta chain was identified in a study of blood T cell repertoires in COVID-19. Background on the study: Donors in the United States, Italy and Spain gave samples during acute or convalescent COVID-19.

Authors' processing steps: Nucleated cell number was recorded as an estimate derived from reference gene primer amplification. Some clones are missing from TCRdb's copy, which holds only in-frame ones; the method was immunoSEQ multiplex PCR. For V, J and clone size, that table is used; D and trimming come from the DNA. Among roughly 86,000 clones, roughly 80% were seen once, and the ten largest hold approximately 6.8%. The CDR3 consists of 14 residues. V shed 7 bases, J shed 4 bases, and the junction held 10 bases outside the gene matches. Germline values: CDR1 SQVTM, CDR2 ANQGSEA. The material sequenced was peripheral blood. V is TRBV29-1 and J is TRBJ2-1; 7 bases are a match to TRBD2. This receptor was identified in a man aged 60 to 69 with acute or convalescent COVID-19. CDR3 protein: CSAGDYHPYNEQFF. The CDR3 bases are TGCAGCGCCGGGGACTACCACCCTTACAATGAGCAGTTCTTC.